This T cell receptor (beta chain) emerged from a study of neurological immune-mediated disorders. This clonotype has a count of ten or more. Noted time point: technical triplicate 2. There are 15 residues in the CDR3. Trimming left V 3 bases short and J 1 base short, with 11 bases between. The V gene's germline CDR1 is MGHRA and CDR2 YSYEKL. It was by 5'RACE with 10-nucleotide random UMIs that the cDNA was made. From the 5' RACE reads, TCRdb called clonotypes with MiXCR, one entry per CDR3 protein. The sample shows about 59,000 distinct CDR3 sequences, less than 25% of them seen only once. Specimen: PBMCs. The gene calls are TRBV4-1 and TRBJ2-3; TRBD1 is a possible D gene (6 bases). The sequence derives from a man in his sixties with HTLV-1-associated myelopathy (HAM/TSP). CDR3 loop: CASSQMDSRTDTQYF. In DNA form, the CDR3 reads TGCGCCAGCAGCCAGATGGACAGCCGCACAGATACGCAGTATTTT.